The next 7 T cell receptor beta chains were all read from a single sample in a study of molecular identifiers for immune sequencing clone quantification. From the PCR reads, TCRdb called clonotypes with MiXCR, one entry per CDR3 protein. The sample holds hundreds of thousands of distinct CDR3 sequences; about 25% are singletons and the top ten take 0.6% to 0.9%. Sample: naive CD8+ T cells from blood, with Jurkat cell RNA spiked in. The sample's subset: FACS-sorted CD8+CD4-CCR7+CD45RA+ naive T cells. These receptors were taken from a human donor in good health. Some libraries in this study had Jurkat cell RNA spiked in.

This clonotype was detected ten times or more. The V and J genes are TRBV4-3 and TRBJ2-3; TRBD2 matches 10 bases. The CDR3 length is 15 residues. Germline V lookup: CDR1 LGHNA, CDR2 YSLEER. Losses at the gene ends were 4 bases for V and 5 bases for J; bases not matched to a gene: 6. The CDR3 here is CASSRLAGAIDTQYF. CDR3 coding DNA: TGCGCCAGCAGCCGCCTAGCGGGAGCGATAGATACGCAGTATTTT.

The chain has TRBV4-1 and TRBJ2-7, with D tentatively TRBD2 (6 bases). CDR1 and CDR2 from the germline V gene are MGHRA and YSYEKL. V lost 3 bases and J lost 1, with 10 bases in between. There are 14 residues in the CDR3. For the CDR3, the DNA is TGCGCCAGCAGCCAGCGGGACCCATCCTACGAGCAGTACTTC. Protein: CASSQRDPSYEQYF.

Notes on this clonotype: The junction shows a germline mismatch at one end, possibly a read error. The chain combines TRBV6-5 with TRBJ2-7, with 8 bases aligning to TRBD1. The germline V gene encodes CDR1 MNHEY and CDR2 SVGAGI. The length of the CDR3 is 13 residues. The CDR3 sequence is CASWDRPLGAPSF. The CDR3 coding sequence is TGTGCCAGCTGGGACAGGCCCCTTGGGGCGCCGTCCTTC.

This clonotype was seen more than once but under ten times. The chain employs TRBV10-2 and TRBJ2-7; TRBD2 might be the D (6 bases). CDR1 is WSHSY and CDR2 is SAAADI in the germline V gene. The V end lost 7 bases, the J end lost 3 bases, and 13 bases lay between the germline ends. There are 13 residues in the CDR3. The CDR3 spells CASTGGRGYEQYF. CDR3 coding DNA: TGCGCCAGCACCGGGGGTAGGGGCTACGAGCAGTACTTC.

J is TRBJ2-3 and V is TRBV29-1, with TRBD1 identical over 11 bases. Germline V gene data show CDR1 as SQVTM and CDR2 as ANQGSEA. The J segment lost 3 bases and the V segment lost 7 bases, leaving 9 bases of the junction unmatched. CDR3 length: 15 residues. CDR3 DNA: TGCAGCGCCCTCACCCGGGACAGGGGGACAGATACGCAGTATTTT. Protein product: CSALTRDRGTDTQYF.

This clonotype was detected ten times or more. Here the CDR3 reads CASSPGQGTYNEQFF. CDR3 DNA sequence: TGTGCCAGCAGCCCCGGACAGGGGACCTACAATGAGCAGTTCTTC. This chain connects TRBV7-9 to TRBJ2-1, with 9 bases lining up with TRBD1. After removal of 5 bases from V and 2 bases from J, the junction contained 4 bases not matched to a gene. CDR3 length: 15 amino acids. The germline V gene encodes CDR1 SEHNR and CDR2 FQNEAQ (reference sequence).

Notes on this clonotype: A read error may be the cause here, since a much bigger clone is one base away. J is TRBJ2-5 and V is TRBV9; no clear D. There are 18 residues in the CDR3. Germline V gene sequence: CDR1 SGDLS, CDR2 YYNGEE. Trimming took off 3 bases at V and 5 bases at J, with 26 bases between the two ends. In DNA form, the CDR3 reads TGTGCCAGCAGCGCAGATCCGGAACTACCCACCAATGCCGAGACCCAGTACTTC. It encodes CASSADPELPTNAETQYF.